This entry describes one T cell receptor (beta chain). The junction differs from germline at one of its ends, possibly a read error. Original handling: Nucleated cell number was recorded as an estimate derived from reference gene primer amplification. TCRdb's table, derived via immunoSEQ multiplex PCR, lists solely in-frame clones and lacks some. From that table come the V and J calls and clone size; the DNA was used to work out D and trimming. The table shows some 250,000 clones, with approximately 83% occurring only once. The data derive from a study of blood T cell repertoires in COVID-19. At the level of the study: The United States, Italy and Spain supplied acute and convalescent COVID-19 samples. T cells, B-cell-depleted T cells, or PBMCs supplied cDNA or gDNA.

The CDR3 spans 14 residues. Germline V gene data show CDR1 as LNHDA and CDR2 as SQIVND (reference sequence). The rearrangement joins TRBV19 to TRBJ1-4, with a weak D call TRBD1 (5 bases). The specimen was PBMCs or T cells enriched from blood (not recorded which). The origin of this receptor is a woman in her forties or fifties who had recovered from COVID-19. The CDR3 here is CASSTRVGNEKLFF. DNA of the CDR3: TGTGCCAGCAGTACCAGGGTCGGGAATGAAAAACTGTTTTTT.